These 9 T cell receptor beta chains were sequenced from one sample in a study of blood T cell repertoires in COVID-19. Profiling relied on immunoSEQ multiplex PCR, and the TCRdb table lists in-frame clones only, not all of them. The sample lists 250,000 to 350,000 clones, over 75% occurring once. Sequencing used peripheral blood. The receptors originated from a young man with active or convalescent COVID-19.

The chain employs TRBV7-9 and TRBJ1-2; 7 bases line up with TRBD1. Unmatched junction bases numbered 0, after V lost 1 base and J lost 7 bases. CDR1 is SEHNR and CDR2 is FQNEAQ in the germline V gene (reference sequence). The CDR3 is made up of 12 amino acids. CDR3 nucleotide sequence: TGTGCCAGCAGCTTAGAGGGGGCTGGCTACACCTTC. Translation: CASSLEGAGYTF.

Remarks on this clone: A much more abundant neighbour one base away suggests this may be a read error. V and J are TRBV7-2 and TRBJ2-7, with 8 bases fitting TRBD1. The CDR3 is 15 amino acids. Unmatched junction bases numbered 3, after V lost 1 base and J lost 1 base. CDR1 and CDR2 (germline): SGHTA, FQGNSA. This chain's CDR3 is CASSLGGTGSYEQYF. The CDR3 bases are TGTGCCAGCAGCTTAGGGGGGACAGGTTCCTACGAGCAGTACTTC.

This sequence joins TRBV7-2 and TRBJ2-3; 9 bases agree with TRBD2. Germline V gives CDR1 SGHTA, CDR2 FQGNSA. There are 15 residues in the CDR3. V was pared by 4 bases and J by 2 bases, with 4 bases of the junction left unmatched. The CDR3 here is CASSSSGGHTDTQYF. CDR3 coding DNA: TGTGCCAGCAGCTCGAGCGGGGGGCACACAGATACGCAGTATTTT.

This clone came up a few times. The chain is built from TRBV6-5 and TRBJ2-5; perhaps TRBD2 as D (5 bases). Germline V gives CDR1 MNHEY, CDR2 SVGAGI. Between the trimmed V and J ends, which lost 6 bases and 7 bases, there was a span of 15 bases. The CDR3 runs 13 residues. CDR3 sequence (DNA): TGTGCCAGCAGCCCCCCGGGGATGGGGACCCAGTACTTC. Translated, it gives CASSPPGMGTQYF.

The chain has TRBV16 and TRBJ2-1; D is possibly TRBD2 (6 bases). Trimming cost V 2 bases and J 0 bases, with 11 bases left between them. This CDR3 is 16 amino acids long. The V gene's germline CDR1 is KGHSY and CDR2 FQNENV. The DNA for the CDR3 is TGTGCCAGCAGCCAAAGCGGAGGGTTCTCCTACAATGAGCAGTTCTTC. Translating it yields CASSQSGGFSYNEQFF.

The CDR3 nucleotides read TGTGCCAGCCGCGCACAGAGTGAGCAGTTCTTC. Protein: CASRAQSEQFF. The rearrangement links TRBV7-2 to TRBJ2-1; no reliable D call. The CDR3 length is 11 residues. The germline CDR1 and CDR2 sequences are SGHTA and FQGNSA. V lost 8 bases to trimming and J lost 9 bases, with 11 bases between them.

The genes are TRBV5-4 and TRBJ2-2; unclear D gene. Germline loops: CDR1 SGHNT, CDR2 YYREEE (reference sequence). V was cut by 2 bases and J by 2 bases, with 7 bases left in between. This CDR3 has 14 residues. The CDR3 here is CASSFKLNTGELFF. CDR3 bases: TGTGCCAGCAGCTTTAAACTTAACACCGGGGAGCTGTTTTTT.

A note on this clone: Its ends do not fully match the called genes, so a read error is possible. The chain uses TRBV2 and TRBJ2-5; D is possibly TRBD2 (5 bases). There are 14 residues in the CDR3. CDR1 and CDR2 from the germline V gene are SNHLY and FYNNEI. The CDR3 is CASSKAVAVETQYF. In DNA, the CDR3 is TGTGCCAGCAGTAAAGCGGTAGCAGTCGAGACCCAGTACTTC.

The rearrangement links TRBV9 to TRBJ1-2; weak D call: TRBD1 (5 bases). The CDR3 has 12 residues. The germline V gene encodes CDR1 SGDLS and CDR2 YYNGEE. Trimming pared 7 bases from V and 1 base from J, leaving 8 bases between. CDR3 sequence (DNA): TGTGCCAGCGCGGGGGGTAACTATGGCTACACCTTC. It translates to CASAGGNYGYTF.